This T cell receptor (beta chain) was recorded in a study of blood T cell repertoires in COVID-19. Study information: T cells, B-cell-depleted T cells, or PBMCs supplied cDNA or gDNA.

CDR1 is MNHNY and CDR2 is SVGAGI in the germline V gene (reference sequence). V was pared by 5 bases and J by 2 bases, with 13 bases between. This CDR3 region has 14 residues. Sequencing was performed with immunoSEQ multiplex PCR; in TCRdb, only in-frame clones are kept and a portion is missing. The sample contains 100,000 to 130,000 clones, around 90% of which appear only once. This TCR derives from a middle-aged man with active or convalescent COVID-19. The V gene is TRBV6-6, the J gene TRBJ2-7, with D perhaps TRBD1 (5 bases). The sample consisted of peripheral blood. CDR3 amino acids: CASSPSQVPYEQYF. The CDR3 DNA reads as TGTGCCAGCAGTCCCTCACAGGTACCCTACGAGCAGTACTTC.